Presented here are 15 T cell receptor beta chains from one specimen sequenced in a study of radiotherapy plus CTLA-4 blockade in lung cancer. The table came from immunoSEQ multiplex PCR; TCRdb's copy has only in-frame clones and leaves some out. The table includes 70,000 to 95,000 clones, around 87% detected once. The sample was peripheral blood, taken from a patient treated with radiotherapy plus ipilimumab. The receptors shown here come from a human donor with non-small cell lung cancer that progressed on radiotherapy plus ipilimumab.

The J gene is TRBJ1-3, the V gene TRBV11-2; no clear D. Germline CDR1 is SGHAT and CDR2 is FQNNGV. This CDR3 region has 17 residues. Trimming left V 3 bases short and J 4 bases short, with 19 bases between. The CDR3 DNA reads TGTGCCAGCAGCTTGAGAATGTTGGGTAACGTCGGAAACACCATATATTTT. Protein sequence: CASSLRMLGNVGNTIYF.

As concerns this clone: The sample contains more than one DNA sequence encoding this CDR3. V usage is TRBV5-4 and J usage is TRBJ2-7, with no clear D. The length of the CDR3 is 12 residues. The V gene's germline CDR1 is SGHNT and CDR2 YYREEE (reference sequence). V was cut by 4 bases and J by 3 bases, with 8 bases left in between. CDR3: CASSPDGYEQYF. The DNA of the CDR3 is TGTGCCAGCAGCCCAGACGGCTACGAGCAGTACTTC. The whole variable domain, filled in from reference TRBV5-4 and TRBJ2-7, reads ETGVTQSPTHLIKTRGQQVTLRCSSQSGHNTVSWYQQALGQGPQFIFQYYREEENGRGNFPPRFSGLQFPNYSSELNVNALELDDSALYLCASSPDGYEQYFGPGTRLTVT.

The V call is TRBV30, the J call TRBJ2-5; D gene uncertain. The germline gives CDR1 GTSNPN, CDR2 SVGIG (reference sequence). V was shortened by 0 bases and J by 4 bases, with 3 bases between the two germline ends. The CDR3 totals 11 residues. CDR3 DNA: TGTGCCTGGAGTGTTTCAGAGACCCAGTACTTC. This encodes CAWSVSETQYF.

V usage is TRBV30 and J usage is TRBJ1-2; perhaps TRBD1 as D (6 bases). Trimming took off 3 bases at V and 5 bases at J, with 13 bases between the two ends. Germline CDR1 and CDR2: GTSNPN and SVGIG (reference sequence). The CDR3 runs to 13 residues. CDR3 in amino acids: CAWRTGPGYGYTF. CDR3 DNA sequence: TGTGCCTGGAGGACAGGCCCAGGATATGGCTACACCTTC.

CDR3 amino acids: CASTRPTSGGEQYF. CDR3 DNA sequence: TGTGCCAGCACCCGGCCCACTAGCGGGGGGGAGCAGTATTTT. The V and J genes are TRBV28 and TRBJ2-3; 13 nucleotides match TRBD2. The J segment lost 11 bases and the V segment lost 7 bases, leaving 9 bases of the junction unmatched. This CDR3 spans 14 amino acids. Germline V lookup: CDR1 MDHEN, CDR2 SYDVKM. The entire variable domain, with the rest obtained from reference TRBV28 and TRBJ2-3, is as follows: DVKVTQSSRYLVKRTGEKVFLECVQDMDHENMFWYRQDPGLGLRLIYFSYDVKMKEKGDIPEGYSVSREKKERFSLILESASTNQTSMYLCASTRPTSGGEQYFGPGTRLTVL.

This clone occurred once. This sequence joins TRBV9 and TRBJ2-5; 7 bases map to TRBD2. Germline CDR1 reads SGDLS; CDR2 reads YYNGEE. CDR3 size: 15 residues. Trimming took 0 bases from V and 3 from J; bases not matched to a gene: 5. CDR3 amino acids: CASSVAGGGKETQYF. The CDR3 DNA sequence: TGTGCCAGCAGCGTAGCTGGGGGGGGGAAAGAGACCCAGTACTTC.

The J gene is TRBJ1-2, the V gene TRBV7-8; 7 positions match TRBD1. J lost 7 bases, V lost 1 base, and 12 bases had no gene match. The CDR3 is 16 residues long. The germline V gene encodes CDR1 SGHVS and CDR2 FQNEAQ. This CDR3 is CASSLEGAGGLVGYTF. CDR3 nucleotide sequence: TGTGCCAGCAGCTTAGAGGGGGCAGGGGGGTTGGTTGGCTACACCTTC.

The chain links TRBV15 to TRBJ2-3; D may be TRBD1 or TRBD2 (6 bases each). V was shortened by 3 bases and J by 4 bases, with 17 bases between the two germline ends. This CDR3 spans 16 amino acids. The germline V gene has CDR1 LNHNV and CDR2 YYDKDF (reference sequence). The CDR3 is CATSSPGASMSDTQYF. The CDR3 DNA follows: TGTGCCACCAGCAGCCCGGGGGCGTCAATGTCAGATACGCAGTATTTT.

V is TRBV2 and J is TRBJ2-2; D may be TRBD1 (5 bases). Deletions cut 2 bases from V and 5 bases from J, with 12 bases between. CDR1 and CDR2 from the germline V gene are SNHLY and FYNNEI. This CDR3 region has 15 residues. The CDR3 coding sequence is TGTGCCAGCAGTGAACCAGGGCTTCGGACCGGGGAGCTGTTTTTT. This gives the protein CASSEPGLRTGELFF.

The chain uses TRBV19 and TRBJ2-7; TRBD1 matches at 11 bases. The CDR3 totals 15 residues. CDR1 is LNHDA and CDR2 is SQIVND in the germline V gene (reference sequence). V trimming: 4 bases; J trimming: 2 bases; junction bases outside the gene matches: 4. The CDR3, as DNA: TGTGCCAGTAGTAGCGGACAGGGGGCAACCTACGAGCAGTACTTC. Its translation: CASSSGQGATYEQYF.

This clone has just a few counts. The chain uses TRBV7-9 and TRBJ2-7, with no clear D. V lost 5 bases and J lost 4, with 9 bases in between. CDR1 is SEHNR and CDR2 is FQNEAQ in the germline V gene (reference sequence). The CDR3 runs 12 residues. CDR3 protein: CASSHSLYEQYF. The DNA of the CDR3 is TGTGCCAGCAGCCACTCGCTTTACGAGCAGTACTTC.

This chain joins TRBV4-2 and TRBJ2-2; unclear D gene. Germline CDR1 LGHNA, CDR2 YNFKEQ. This CDR3 has 16 residues. Trimming pared 0 bases from V and 0 bases from J, leaving 8 bases between. The CDR3 sequence: CASSQESLPNTGELFF. The CDR3 nucleotides are TGTGCCAGCAGCCAAGAAAGCCTACCGAACACCGGGGAGCTGTTTTTT.

There are a few counts of this clone. This sequence joins TRBV7-2 and TRBJ2-7; 7 nucleotides match TRBD2. CDR3 length: 15 amino acids. Looked up from germline, CDR1 is SGHTA and CDR2 is FQGNSA. The ends lost 1 base at V and 3 bases at J; junction bases unmatched: 6. CDR3 residues: CASSLGASGVYEQYF. The CDR3 nucleotides read TGTGCCAGCAGCTTAGGGGCTAGCGGAGTCTACGAGCAGTACTTC.

The V call is TRBV6-1, the J call TRBJ1-1, with D possibly matching TRBD1 (5 bases). This CDR3 region has 13 residues. Germline V lookup: CDR1 MNHNS, CDR2 SASEGT. Trimming took off 6 bases at V and 11 bases at J, with 19 bases between the two ends. CDR3 nucleotide sequence: TGTGCCAGCAGGAAAGTTACAGCGGGGGGGGCTTTCTTT. Translated, it gives CASRKVTAGGAFF.

The V call is TRBV18, the J call TRBJ1-2; perhaps TRBD1 as D (5 bases). This CDR3 contains 15 residues. CDR1 is KGHSH and CDR2 is LQKENI in the germline V gene. The germline V and J ends were trimmed by 2 bases and 2 bases, with 12 bases remaining between them. CDR3 coding DNA: TGTGCCAGCTCACCAGGGGCAGGGCTCAACTATGGCTACACCTTC. This translates into CASSPGAGLNYGYTF.